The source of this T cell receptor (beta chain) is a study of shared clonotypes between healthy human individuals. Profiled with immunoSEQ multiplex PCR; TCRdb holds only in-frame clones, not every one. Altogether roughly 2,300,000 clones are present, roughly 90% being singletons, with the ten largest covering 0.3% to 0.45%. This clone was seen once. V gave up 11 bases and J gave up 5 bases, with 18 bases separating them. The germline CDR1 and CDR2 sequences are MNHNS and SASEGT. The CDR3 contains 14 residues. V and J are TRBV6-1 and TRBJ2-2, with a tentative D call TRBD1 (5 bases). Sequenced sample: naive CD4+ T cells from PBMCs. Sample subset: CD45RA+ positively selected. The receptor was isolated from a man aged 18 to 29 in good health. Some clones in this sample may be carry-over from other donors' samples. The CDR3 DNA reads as TGTGCCGTCACGAACATCAGGGAAACCGGGGAGCTGTTTTTT. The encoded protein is CAVTNIRETGELFF.